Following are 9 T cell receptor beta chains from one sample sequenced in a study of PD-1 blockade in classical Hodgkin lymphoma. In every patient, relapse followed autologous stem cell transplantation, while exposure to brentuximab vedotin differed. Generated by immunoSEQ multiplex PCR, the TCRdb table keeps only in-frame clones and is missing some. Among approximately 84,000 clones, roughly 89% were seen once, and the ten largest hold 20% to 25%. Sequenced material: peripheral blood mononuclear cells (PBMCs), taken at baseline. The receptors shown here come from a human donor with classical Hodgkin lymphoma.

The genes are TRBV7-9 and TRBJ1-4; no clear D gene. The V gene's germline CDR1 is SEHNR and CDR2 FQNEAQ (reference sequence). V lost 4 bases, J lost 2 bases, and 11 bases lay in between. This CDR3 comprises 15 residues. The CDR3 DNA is TGTGCCAGCAGCTATATCCCTGGGACTAATGAAAAACTGTTTTTT. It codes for CASSYIPGTNEKLFF.

The chain's CDR3 is CASSWGSRNTNEKLFF. The CDR3 nucleotides are TGTGCCAGCAGTTGGGGGTCCCGGAATACTAATGAAAAACTGTTTTTT. This chain uses TRBV28 with TRBJ1-4; a possible D gene is TRBD1 (5 bases). Germline V gives CDR1 MDHEN, CDR2 SYDVKM. CDR3 length: 16 residues. V was pared by 4 bases and J by 2 bases, with 14 bases between.

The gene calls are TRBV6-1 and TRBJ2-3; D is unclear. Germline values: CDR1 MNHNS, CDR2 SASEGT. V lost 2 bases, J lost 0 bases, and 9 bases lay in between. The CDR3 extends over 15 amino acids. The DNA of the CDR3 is TGTGCCAGCAGTGAACCAGGCGGTAGCACAGATACGCAGTATTTT. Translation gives CASSEPGGSTDTQYF.

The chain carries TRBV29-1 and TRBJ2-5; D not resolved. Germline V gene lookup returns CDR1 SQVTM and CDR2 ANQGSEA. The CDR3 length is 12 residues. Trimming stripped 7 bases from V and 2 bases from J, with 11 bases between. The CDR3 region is CSAGRYQETQYF. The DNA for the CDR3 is TGCAGCGCCGGCAGGTATCAAGAGACCCAGTACTTC.

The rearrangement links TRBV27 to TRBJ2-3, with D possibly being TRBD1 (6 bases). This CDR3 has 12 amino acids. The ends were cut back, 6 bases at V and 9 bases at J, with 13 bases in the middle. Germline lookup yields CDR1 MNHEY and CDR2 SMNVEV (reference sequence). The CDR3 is CASSLDQGTQYF. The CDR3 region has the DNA TGTGCCAGCAGCCTAGATCAGGGGACGCAGTATTTT.

The CDR3 coding sequence is TGTGCCAGCAGCCGAGGGGAAGCGGGACGGTACGAGCAGTACTTC. It yields the protein CASSRGEAGRYEQYF. The rearrangement links TRBV14 to TRBJ2-7; 7 nucleotides line up with TRBD2. The CDR3 spans 15 residues. Germline V gene lookup returns CDR1 SGHDN and CDR2 FVKESK. V trimming: 4 bases; J trimming: 4 bases; junction bases outside the gene matches: 10.

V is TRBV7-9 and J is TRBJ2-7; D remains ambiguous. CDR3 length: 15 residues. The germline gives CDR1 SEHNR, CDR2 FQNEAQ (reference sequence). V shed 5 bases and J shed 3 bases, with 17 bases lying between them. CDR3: CASSQTNRRNYEQYF. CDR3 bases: TGTGCCAGCAGCCAAACGAATCGACGGAACTACGAGCAGTACTTC.

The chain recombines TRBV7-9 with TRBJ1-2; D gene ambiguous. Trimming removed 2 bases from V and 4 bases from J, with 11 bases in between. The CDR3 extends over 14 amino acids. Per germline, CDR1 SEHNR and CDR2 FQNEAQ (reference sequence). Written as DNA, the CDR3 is TGTGCCAGCAGCTTAAACGGCCCAGGCTATGGCTACACCTTC. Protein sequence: CASSLNGPGYGYTF. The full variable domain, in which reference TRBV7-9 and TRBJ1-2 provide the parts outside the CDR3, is DTGVSQNPRHKITKRGQNVTFRCDPISEHNRLYWYRQTLGQGPEFLTYFQNEAQLEKSRLLSDRFSAERPKGSFSTLEIQRTEQGDSAMYLCASSLNGPGYGYTFGSGTRLTVV.

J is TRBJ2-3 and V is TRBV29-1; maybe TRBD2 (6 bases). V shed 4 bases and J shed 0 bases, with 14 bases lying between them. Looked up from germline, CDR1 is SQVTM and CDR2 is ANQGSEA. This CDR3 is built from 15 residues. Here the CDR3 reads CSVGKRVTSTDTQYF. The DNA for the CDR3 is TGCAGCGTTGGGAAGCGGGTCACTAGCACAGATACGCAGTATTTT.